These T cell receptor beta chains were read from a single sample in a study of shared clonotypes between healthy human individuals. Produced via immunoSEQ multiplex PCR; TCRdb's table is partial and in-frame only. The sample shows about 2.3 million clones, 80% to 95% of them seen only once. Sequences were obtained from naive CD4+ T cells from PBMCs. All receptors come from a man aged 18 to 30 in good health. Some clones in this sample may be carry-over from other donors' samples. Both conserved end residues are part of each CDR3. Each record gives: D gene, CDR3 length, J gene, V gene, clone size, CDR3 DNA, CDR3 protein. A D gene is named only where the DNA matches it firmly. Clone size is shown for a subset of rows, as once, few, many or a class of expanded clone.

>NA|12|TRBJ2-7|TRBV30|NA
TGTGCCTGGAGTGGACTGGCCTACGAGCAGTACTTC
CAWSGLAYEQYF
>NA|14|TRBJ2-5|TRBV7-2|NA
TGTGCCAGCAGCCACTACGGGGTCCAAGAGACCCAGTACTTC
CASSHYGVQETQYF
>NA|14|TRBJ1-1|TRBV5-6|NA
TGTGCCAGCAGCCCAGGGTTTAGAGGGACTGAAGCTTTCTTT
CASSPGFRGTEAFF
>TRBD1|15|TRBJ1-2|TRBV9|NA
TGTGCCAGCAGCGCGCAGACAGGGGCTAATTATGGCTACACCTTC
CASSAQTGANYGYTF
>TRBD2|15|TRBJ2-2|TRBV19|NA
TGTGCCAGTAGGGGACTAGCGGGAAATCGAAGGGAGCTGTTTTTT
CASRGLAGNRRELFF
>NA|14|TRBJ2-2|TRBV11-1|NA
TGTGCCACGGGGAGGACAGCGAACACCGGGGAGCTGTTTTTT
CATGRTANTGELFF
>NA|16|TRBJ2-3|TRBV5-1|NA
TGCGCCAGCAGCTTGCCCGGTGTAAGGGGTAGAGATACGCAGTATTTT
CASSLPGVRGRDTQYF
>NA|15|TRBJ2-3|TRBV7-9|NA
TGTGCCAGCAGCTTACAGGGCGGACACACAGATACGCAGTATTTT
CASSLQGGHTDTQYF
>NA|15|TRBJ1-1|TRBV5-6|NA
TGTGCCAGCAGCTTCTGGCAGGGTGTCAGCACTGAAGCTTTCTTT
CASSFWQGVSTEAFF
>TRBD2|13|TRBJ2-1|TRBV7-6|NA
TGTGCCAGCAGCGGTCGGGGGGTCCGAGAGCAGTTCTTC
CASSGRGVREQFF
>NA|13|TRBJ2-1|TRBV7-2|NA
TGTGCCAGCAGCCCCTCGGGCGTCGATGAGCAGTTCTTC
CASSPSGVDEQFF
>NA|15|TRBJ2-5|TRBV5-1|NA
TGCGCCAGCTCCCTCCTGGGGACCAGGGAAGAGACCCAGTACTTC
CASSLLGTREETQYF
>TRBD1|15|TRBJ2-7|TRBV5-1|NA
TGCGCCAGCAGCGGACGGCCGGGACAGGGGAGCGAGCAGTACTTC
CASSGRPGQGSEQYF
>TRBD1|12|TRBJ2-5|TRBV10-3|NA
TGTGCCATCAGTACAGGGGGCGTTGAGCAGTACTTC
CAISTGGVEQYF
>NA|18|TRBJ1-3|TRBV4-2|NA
TGTGCCAGCAGCCCGGGCGCGGGGTGGGCATCGGGAGGAAACACCATATATTTT
CASSPGAGWASGGNTIYF
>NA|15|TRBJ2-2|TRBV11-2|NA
TGTGCCAGCATAAAGGGAGGCCGGAACACCGGGGAGCTGTTTTTT
CASIKGGRNTGELFF
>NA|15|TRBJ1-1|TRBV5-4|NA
TGTGCCAGCAGCTTTTCCTCGGGGTCCAGAACTGAAGCTTTCTTT
CASSFSSGSRTEAFF
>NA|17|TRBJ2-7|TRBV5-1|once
TGCGCCAGCAGCTTGGCCAGAACCAGGGCCAAAGGCTACGAGCAGTACTTC
CASSLARTRAKGYEQYF
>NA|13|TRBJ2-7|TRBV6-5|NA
TGTGCCAGCAGTTACTCTTTCAGATACGAGCAGTACTTC
CASSYSFRYEQYF
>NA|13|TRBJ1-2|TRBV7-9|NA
TGTGCCAGCAGCTCACAGGCATTTGGTGGCTACACCTTC
CASSSQAFGGYTF
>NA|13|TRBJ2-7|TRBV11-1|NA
TGTGCCAGCAGCCTAGATTACACGTACGAGCAGTACTTC
CASSLDYTYEQYF
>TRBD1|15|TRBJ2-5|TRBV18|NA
TGTGCCAGCTCACCATTTTCAGGGGGCCAAGAGACCCAGTACTTC
CASSPFSGGQETQYF
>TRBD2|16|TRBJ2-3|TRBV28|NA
TGTGCCAGCAGTACCCACGGAGCGGGAGTGCGGGATACGCAGTATTTT
CASSTHGAGVRDTQYF
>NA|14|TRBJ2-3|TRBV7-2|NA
TGTGCCAGCAGCTTAGTGTGGGGCGGGGATACGCAGTATTTT
CASSLVWGGDTQYF
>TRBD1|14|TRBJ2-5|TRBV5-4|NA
TGTGCCAGCGGGGGACAGGGGATCCTAGAGACCCAGTACTTC
CASGGQGILETQYF
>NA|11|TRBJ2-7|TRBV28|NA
NA
CASSTSGEQYF
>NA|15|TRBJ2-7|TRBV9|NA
TGTGCCAGCAGCGTACATCGGGGCGACGTAGGCGAGCAGTACTTC
CASSVHRGDVGEQYF
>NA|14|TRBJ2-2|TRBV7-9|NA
TGTGCCAGCAGCCCCGGGGAGTGGGACGGGGAGCTGTTTTTT
CASSPGEWDGELFF
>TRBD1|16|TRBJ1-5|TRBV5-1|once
TGCGCCAGCAGCTTGGGGGACAGGGGAGGCAATCAGCCCCAGCATTTT
CASSLGDRGGNQPQHF
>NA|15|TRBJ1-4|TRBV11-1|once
TGTGCCAGCAGCGCGGGACACACCTCTAATGAAAAACTGTTTTTT
CASSAGHTSNEKLFF
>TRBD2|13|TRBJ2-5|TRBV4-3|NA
TGCGCCAGCAGCCATGACGGGGGGGAGACCCAGTACTTC
CASSHDGGETQYF
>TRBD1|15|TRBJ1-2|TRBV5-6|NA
TGTGCCAGCAGCTTAATGACAGGGGCAAGAGGTGGCTACACCTTC
CASSLMTGARGGYTF
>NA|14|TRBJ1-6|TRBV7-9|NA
TGTGCCAGCAGCCAATTGGGGATAGATTCACCCCTCCACTTT
CASSQLGIDSPLHF
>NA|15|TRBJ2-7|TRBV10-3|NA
TGTGCCATCAGTGAGTCAGTGGACGGACTCTACGAGCAGTACTTC
CAISESVDGLYEQYF
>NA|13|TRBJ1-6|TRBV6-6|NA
TGTGCCAGCAGTTACTCGAGCCTTTCACCCCTCCACTTT
CASSYSSLSPLHF
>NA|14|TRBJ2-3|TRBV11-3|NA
TGTGCCAGCAGCTTAACGGCTGGCCAAGATACGCAGTATTTT
CASSLTAGQDTQYF
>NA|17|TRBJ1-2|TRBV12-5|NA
TGTGCTAGTGGTTTGGAAACAGGGAGTACATACTTCTATGGCTACACCTTC
CASGLETGSTYFYGYTF
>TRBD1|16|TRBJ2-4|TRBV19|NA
TGTGCCAGTAGTATTCGCCCGGGACAGGGGTTGGACATTCAGTACTTC
CASSIRPGQGLDIQYF
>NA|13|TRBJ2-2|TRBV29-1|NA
TGCAGCGGAGGACATCCTAACACCGGGGAGCTGTTTTTT
CSGGHPNTGELFF
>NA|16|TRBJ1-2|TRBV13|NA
TGTGCCAGCAGCTTCGGACGGGATGGGACTAACTATGGCTACACCTTC
CASSFGRDGTNYGYTF